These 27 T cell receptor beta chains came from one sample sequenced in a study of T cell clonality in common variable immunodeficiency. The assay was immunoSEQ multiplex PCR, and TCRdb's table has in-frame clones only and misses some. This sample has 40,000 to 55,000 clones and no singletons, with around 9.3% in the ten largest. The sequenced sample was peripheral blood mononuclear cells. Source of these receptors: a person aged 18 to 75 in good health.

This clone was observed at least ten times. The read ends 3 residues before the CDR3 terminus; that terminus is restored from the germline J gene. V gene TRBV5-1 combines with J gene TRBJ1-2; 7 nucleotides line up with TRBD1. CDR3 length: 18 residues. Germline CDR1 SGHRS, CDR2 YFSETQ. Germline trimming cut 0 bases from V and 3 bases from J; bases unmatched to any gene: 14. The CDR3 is CASSLAYGWRGQHYGYTF. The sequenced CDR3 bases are TGCGCCAGCAGCTTGGCGTATGGTTGGAGGGGGCAGCACTATGGC.

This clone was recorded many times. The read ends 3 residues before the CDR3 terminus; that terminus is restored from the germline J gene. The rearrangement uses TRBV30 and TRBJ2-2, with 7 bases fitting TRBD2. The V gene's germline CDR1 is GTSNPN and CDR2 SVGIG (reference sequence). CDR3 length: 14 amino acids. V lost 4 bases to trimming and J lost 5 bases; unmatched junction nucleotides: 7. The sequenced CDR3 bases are TGTGCCTGGAACGGCGGGAGTCTGACCGGGGAG. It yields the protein CAWNGGSLTGE. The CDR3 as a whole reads CAWNGGSLTGELFF.

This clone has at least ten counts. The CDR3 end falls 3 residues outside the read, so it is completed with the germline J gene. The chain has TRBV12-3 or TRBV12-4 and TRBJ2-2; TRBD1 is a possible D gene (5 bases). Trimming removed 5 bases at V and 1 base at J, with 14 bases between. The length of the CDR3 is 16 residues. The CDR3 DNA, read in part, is TGTGCCAGCAGTCTCACAGGAACCGTGAACACCGGGGAG. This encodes CASSLTGTVNTGE. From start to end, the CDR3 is CASSLTGTVNTGELFF.

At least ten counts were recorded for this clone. The DNA read from the CDR3 is TGCAGTGCCACAACTAGCGGTGGCTTTGGGGCCAAAAACATT. It specifies CSATTSGGFGAKNI. The whole CDR3 sequence reads CSATTSGGFGAKNIQYF. The chain recombines TRBV20-1 with TRBJ2-4, with 8 bases fitting TRBD2. The read ends 3 residues shy of where the CDR3 ends; the end is completed using the germline J gene. The CDR3 spans 17 residues. Per the germline V gene, CDR1 is DFQATT and CDR2 is SNEGSKA (reference sequence). V was pared by 6 bases and J by 1 base, with 14 bases of the junction left unmatched.

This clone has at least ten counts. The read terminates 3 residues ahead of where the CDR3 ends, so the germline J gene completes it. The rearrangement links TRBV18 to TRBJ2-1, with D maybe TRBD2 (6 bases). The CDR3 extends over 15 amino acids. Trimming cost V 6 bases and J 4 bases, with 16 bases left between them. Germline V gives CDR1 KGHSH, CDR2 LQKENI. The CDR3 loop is CASSGFGGPYNEQFF. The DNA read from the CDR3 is TGTGCCAGCTCTGGGTTTGGAGGGCCGTACAATGAG.

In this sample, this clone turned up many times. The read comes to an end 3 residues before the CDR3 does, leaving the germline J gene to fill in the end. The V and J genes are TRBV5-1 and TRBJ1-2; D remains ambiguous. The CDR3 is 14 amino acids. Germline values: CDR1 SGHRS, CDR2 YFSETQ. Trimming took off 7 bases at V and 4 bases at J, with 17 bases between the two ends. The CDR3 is CASRIDAVSYGYTF. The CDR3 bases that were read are TGCGCCAGCCGAATCGACGCGGTCAGCTATGGC.

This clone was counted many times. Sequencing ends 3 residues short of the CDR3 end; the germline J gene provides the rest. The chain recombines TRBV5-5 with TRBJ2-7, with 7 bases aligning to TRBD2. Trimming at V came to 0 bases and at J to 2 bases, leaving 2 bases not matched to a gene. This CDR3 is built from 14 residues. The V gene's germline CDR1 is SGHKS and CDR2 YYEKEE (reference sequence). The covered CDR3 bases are TGTGCCAGCAGCTTGGCGGCGGGAGCCTACGAG. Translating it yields CASSLAAGAYE. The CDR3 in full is CASSLAAGAYEQYF.

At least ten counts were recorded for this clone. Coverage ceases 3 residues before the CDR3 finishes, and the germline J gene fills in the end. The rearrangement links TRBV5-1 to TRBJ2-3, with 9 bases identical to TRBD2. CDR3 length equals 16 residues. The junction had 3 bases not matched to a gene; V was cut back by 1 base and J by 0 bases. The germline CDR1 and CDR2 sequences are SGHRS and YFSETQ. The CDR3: CASSLRAGGSTDTQYF. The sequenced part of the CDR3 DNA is TGCGCCAGCAGCTTGAGAGCGGGAGGTAGCACAGATACG.

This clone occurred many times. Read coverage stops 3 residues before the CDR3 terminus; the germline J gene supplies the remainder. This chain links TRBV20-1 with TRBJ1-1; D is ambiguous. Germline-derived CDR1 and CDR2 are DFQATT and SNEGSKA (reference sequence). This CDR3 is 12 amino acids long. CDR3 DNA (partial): TGCAGTGCTAGGTCCGCGGCCCTTTCA. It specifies CSARSAALS. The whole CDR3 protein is CSARSAALSAFF.

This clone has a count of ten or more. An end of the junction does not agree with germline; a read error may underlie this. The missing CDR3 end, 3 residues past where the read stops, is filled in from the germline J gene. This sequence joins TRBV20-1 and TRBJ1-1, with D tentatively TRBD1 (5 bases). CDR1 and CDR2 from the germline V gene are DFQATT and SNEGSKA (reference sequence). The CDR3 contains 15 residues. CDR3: CSAPSSRKGSTGAFF. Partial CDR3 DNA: TGCAGTGCGCCCTCCAGTCGGAAGGGGTCCACTGGA.

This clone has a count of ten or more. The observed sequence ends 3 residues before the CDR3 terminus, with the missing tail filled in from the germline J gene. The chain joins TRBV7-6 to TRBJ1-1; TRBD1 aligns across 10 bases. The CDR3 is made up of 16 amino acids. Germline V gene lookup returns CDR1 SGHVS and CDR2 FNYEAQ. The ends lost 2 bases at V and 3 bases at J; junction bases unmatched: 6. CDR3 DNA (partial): TGTGCCAGCAGCTTAAGGGACAGGGGTTCATACACTGAA. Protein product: CASSLRDRGSYTE. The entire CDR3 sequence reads CASSLRDRGSYTEAFF.

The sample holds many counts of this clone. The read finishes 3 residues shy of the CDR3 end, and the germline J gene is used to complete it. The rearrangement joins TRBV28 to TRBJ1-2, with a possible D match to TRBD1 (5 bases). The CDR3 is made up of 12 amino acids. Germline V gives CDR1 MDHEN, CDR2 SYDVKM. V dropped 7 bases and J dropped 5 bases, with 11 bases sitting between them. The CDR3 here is CASTTKGYGYTF. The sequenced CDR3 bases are TGTGCCAGCACGACAAAGGGGTATGGC.

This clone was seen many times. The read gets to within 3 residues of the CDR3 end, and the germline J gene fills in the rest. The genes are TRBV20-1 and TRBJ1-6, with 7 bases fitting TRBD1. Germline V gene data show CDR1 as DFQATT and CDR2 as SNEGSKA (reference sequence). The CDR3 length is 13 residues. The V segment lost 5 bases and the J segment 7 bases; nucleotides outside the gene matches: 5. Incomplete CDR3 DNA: TGCAGTGCTGGGGACAGAGGCAATTCACCC. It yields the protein CSAGDRGNSP. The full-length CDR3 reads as CSAGDRGNSPLHF.

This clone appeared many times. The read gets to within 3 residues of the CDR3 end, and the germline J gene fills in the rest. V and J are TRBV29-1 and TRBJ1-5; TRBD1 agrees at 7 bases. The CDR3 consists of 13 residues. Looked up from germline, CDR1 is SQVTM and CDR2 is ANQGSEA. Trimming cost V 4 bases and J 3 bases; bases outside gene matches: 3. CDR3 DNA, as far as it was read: TGCAGCGTTGGACAGGGCGACAATCAGCCC. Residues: CSVGQGDNQP. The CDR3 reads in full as CSVGQGDNQPQHF.

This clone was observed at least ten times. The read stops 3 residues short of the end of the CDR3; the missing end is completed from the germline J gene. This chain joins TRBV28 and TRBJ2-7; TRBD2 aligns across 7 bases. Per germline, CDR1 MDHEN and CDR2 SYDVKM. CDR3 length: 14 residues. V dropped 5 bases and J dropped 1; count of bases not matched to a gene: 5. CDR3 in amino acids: CASSPLAESYEQYF. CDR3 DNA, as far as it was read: TGTGCCAGCAGTCCCCTAGCGGAGTCCTACGAG. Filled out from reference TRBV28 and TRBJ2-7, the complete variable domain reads DVKVTQSSRYLVKRTGEKVFLECVQDMDHENMFWYRQDPGLGLRLIYFSYDVKMKEKGDIPEGYSVSREKKERFSLILESASTNQTSMYLCASSPLAESYEQYFGPGTRLTVT.

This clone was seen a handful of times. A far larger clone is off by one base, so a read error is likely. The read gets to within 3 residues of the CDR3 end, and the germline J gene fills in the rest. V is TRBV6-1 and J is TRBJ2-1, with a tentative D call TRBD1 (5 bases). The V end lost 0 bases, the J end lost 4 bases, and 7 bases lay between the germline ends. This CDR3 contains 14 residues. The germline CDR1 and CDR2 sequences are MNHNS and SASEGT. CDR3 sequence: CASSEAGQYNEQFF. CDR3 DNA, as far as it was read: TGTGCCAGCAGTGAAGCGGGGCAGTACAATGAG.

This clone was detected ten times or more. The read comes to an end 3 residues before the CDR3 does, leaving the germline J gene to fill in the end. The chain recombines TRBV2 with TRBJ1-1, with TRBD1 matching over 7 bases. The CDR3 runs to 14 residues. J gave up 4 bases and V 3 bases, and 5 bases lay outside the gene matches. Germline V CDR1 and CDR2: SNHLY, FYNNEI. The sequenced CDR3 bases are TGTGCCAGCAGTGAGGGACAGTCAAGCACTGAA. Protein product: CASSEGQSSTE. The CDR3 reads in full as CASSEGQSSTEAFF. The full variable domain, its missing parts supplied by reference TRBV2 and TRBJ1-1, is EPEVTQTPSHQVTQMGQEVILRCVPISNHLYFYWYRQILGQKVEFLVSFYNNEISEKSEIFDDQFSVERPDGSNFTLKIRSTKLEDSAMYFCASSEGQSSTEAFFGQGTRLTVV.

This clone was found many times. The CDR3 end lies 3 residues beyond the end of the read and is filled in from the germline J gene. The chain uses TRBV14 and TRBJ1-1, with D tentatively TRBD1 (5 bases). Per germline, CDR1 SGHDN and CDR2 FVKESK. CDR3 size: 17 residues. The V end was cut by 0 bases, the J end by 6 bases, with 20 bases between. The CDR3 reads CASSQEFGQGRIAEAFF. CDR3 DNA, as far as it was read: TGTGCCAGCAGCCAAGAATTCGGGCAGGGCCGGATCGCTGAA.

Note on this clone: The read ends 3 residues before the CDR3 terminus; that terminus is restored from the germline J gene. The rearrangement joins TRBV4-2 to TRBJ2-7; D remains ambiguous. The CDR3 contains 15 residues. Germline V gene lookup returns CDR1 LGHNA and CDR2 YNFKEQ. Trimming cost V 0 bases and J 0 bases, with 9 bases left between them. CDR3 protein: CASSQEQESSYEQYF. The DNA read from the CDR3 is TGTGCCAGCAGCCAAGAGCAGGAGAGCTCCTACGAG.

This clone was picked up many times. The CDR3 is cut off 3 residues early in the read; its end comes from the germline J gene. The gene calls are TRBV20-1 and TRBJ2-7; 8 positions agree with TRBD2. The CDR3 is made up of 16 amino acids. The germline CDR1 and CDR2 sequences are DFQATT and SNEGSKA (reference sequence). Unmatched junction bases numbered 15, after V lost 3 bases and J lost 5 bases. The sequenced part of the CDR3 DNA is TGCAGTGCTAGGGAGCTGGGCGGGGGGCCAATAGACGAG. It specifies CSARELGGGPIDE. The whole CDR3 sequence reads CSARELGGGPIDEQYF.

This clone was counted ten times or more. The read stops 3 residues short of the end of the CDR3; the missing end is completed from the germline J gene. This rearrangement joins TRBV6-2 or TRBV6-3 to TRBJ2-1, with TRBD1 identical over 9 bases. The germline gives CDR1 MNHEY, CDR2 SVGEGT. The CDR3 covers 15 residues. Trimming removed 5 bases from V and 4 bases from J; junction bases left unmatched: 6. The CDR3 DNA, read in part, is TGTGCCAGCAGTCCCCGGGACAGGGAGTACAATGAG. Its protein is CASSPRDREYNE. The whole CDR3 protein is CASSPRDREYNEQFF.

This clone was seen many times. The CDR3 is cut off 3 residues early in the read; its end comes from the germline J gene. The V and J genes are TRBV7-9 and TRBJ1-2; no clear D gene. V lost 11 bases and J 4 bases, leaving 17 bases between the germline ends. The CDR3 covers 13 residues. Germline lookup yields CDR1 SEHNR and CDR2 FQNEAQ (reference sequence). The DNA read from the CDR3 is TGTGCCGGGCGGGCCCTTGAGGGCTATGGC. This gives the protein CAGRALEGYG. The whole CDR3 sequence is CAGRALEGYGYTF.

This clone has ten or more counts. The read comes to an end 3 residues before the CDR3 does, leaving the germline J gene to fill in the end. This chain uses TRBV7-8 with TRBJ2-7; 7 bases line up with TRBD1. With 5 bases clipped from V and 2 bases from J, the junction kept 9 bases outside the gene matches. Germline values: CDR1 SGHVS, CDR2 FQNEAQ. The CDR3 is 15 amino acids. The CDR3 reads CASSPPRTGAYEQYF. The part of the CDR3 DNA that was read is TGTGCCAGCAGCCCCCCCCGGACAGGAGCCTACGAG. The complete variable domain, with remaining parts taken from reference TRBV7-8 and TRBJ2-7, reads GAGVSQSPRYKVAKRGQDVALRCDPISGHVSLFWYQQALGQGPEFLTYFQNEAQLDKSGLPSDRFFAERPEGSVSTLKIQRTQQEDSAVYLCASSPPRTGAYEQYFGPGTRLTVT.

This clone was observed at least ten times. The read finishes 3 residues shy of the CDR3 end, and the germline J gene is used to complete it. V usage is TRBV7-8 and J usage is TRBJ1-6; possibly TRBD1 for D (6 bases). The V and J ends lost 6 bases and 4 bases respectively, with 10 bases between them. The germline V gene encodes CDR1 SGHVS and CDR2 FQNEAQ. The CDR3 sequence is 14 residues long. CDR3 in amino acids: CASRAGVYNSPLHF. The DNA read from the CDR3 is TGTGCCAGCAGGGCAGGGGTTTATAATTCACCC.

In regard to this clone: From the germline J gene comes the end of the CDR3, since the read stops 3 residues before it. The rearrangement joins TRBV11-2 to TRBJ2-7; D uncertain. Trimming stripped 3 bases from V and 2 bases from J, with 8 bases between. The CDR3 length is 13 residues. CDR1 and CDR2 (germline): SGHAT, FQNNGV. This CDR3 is CASSLITAYEQYF. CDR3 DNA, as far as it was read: TGTGCCAGCAGCTTGATAACAGCCTACGAG. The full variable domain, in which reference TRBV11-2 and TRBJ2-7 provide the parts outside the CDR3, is EAGVAQSPRYKIIEKRQSVAFWCNPISGHATLYWYQQILGQGPKLLIQFQNNGVVDDSQLPKDRFSAERLKGVDSTLKIQPAKLEDSAVYLCASSLITAYEQYFGPGTRLTVT.

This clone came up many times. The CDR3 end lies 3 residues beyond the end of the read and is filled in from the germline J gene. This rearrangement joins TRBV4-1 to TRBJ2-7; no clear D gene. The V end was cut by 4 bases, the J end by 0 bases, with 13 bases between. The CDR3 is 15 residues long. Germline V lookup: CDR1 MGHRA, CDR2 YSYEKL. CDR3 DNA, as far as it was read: TGCGCCAGCAGCCCCGTCGGCAGGAGCTCCTACGAG. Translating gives CASSPVGRSSYE. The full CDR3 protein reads CASSPVGRSSYEQYF.

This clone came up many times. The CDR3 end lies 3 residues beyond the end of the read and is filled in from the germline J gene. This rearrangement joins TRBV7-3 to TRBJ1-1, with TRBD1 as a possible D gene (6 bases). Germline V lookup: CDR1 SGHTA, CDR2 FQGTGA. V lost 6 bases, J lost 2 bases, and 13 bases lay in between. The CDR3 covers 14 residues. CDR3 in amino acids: CASRQTGVNTEAFF. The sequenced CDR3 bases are TGTGCCAGCAGACAGACAGGAGTTAACACTGAA.